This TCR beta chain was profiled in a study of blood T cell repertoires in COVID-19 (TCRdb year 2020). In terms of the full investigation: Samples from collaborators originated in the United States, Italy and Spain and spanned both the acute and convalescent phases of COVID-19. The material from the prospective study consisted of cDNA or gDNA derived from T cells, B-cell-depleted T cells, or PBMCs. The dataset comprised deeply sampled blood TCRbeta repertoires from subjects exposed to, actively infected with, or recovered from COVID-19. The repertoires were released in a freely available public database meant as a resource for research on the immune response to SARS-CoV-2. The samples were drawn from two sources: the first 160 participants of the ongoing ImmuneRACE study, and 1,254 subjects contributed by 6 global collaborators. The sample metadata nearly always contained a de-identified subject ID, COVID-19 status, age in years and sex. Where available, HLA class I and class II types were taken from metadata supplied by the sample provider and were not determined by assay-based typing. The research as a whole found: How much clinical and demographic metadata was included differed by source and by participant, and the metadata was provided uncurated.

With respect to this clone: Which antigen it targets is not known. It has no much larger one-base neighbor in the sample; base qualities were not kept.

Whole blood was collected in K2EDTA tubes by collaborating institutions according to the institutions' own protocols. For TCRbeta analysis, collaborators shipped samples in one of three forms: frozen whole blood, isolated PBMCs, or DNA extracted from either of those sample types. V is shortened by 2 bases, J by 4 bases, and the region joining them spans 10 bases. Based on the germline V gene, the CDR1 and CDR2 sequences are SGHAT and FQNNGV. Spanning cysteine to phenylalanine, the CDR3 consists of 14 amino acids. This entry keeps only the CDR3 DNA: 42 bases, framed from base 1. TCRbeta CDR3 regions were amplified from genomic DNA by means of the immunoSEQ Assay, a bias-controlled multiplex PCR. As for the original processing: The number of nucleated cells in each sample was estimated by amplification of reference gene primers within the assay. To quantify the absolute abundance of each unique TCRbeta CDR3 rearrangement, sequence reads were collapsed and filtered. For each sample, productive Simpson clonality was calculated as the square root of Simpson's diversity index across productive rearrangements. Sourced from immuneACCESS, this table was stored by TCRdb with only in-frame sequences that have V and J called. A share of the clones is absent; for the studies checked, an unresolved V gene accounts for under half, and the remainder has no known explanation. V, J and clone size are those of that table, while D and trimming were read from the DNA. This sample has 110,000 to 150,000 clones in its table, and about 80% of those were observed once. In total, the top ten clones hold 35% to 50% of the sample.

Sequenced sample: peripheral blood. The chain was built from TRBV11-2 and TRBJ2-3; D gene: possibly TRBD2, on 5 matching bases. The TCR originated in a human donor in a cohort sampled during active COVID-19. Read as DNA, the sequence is TGTGCCAGCAGCTTAACTAGTTTACCAGATACGCAGTATTTT. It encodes CASSLTSLPDTQYF. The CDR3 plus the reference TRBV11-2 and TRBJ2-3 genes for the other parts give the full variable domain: EAGVAQSPRYKIIEKRQSVAFWCNPISGHATLYWYQQILGQGPKLLIQFQNNGVVDDSQLPKDRFSAERLKGVDSTLKIQPAKLEDSAVYLCASSLTSLPDTQYFGPGTRLTVL.